The 29 T cell receptor beta chains below all came from one sample that was sequenced in a study of T cell changes during pregnancy in multiple sclerosis. Only in-frame clones appear in the TCRdb table, and some are missing; sequencing was by immunoSEQ multiplex PCR. The sample holds tens of thousands of clones, 90% seen once. This specimen was CD4+ T cells from peripheral blood mononuclear cells, taken in the second trimester of pregnancy. The receptors stem from a female donor with multiple sclerosis, enrolled in a pregnancy study.

The chain has TRBV6-4 and TRBJ2-7; weak D call: TRBD2 (6 bases). The length of the CDR3 is 15 residues. V lost 6 bases and J lost 5, with 20 bases in between. The germline CDR1 and CDR2 sequences are MRHNA and SNTAGT. Written as DNA, the CDR3 is TGTGCCAGCAGCCGGTTCGGGGGTGTATCGGACGAGCAGTACTTC. Its translation is CASSRFGGVSDEQYF.

CDR3 residues: CASSLRTLNEQFF. The DNA of the CDR3 is TGTGCCAGCAGCTTACGGACTCTTAATGAGCAGTTCTTC. The chain couples TRBV7-8 to TRBJ2-1; TRBD2 is a possible D gene (5 bases). Germline values: CDR1 SGHVS, CDR2 FQNEAQ. Trimming removed 2 bases at V and 7 bases at J, with 9 bases between. This CDR3 is 13 amino acids long.

V is TRBV19 and J is TRBJ1-4, with 7 bases fitting TRBD1. Germline V CDR1 and CDR2: LNHDA, SQIVND (reference sequence). Trimming cost V 3 bases and J 3 bases; bases outside gene matches: 10. The CDR3 loop spans 17 amino acids. CDR3 amino acids: CASSIRTSGTANEKLFF. In DNA form, the CDR3 reads TGTGCCAGTAGTATTCGAACCTCCGGGACAGCTAATGAAAAACTGTTTTTT.

The V gene is TRBV28, the J gene TRBJ1-2, with D possibly being TRBD1 (5 bases). The CDR3 is 13 amino acids. Per germline, CDR1 MDHEN and CDR2 SYDVKM. Trimming shortened V by 11 bases and J by 3 bases, and 16 bases separated the two germline ends. The CDR3 sequence: CALGRGEDYGYTF. The DNA of the CDR3 is TGTGCCCTAGGTCGGGGGGAGGACTATGGCTACACCTTC.

This chain joins TRBV2 and TRBJ2-6; TRBD1 is a possible D gene (6 bases). Germline V lookup: CDR1 SNHLY, CDR2 FYNNEI. The CDR3 consists of 15 residues. Deletions cut 5 bases from V and 2 bases from J, with 10 bases between. CDR3 nucleotide sequence: TGTGCCAGCAGTCGAGACAGGCCTGGGGCCAACGTCCTGACTTTC. Translating gives CASSRDRPGANVLTF.

The chain employs TRBV5-1 and TRBJ2-1; TRBD1 matches 8 bases. V was clipped by 0 bases and J by 7 bases; unmatched bases: 6. Per the germline V gene, CDR1 is SGHRS and CDR2 is YFSETQ. The CDR3 loop spans 15 amino acids. The CDR3 loop reads CASSLVAGGENEQFF. The CDR3 coding sequence is TGCGCCAGCAGCTTGGTGGCAGGGGGCGAGAATGAGCAGTTCTTC.

Notes on this clone: Germline and junction disagree at one end, which may indicate a read error. The V and J genes are TRBV5-6 and TRBJ1-2; tentative D call: TRBD1 (5 bases). The CDR3 runs 12 residues. The germline gives CDR1 SGHDT, CDR2 YYEEEE. CDR3 sequence (DNA): TGTGCCAGCAGCTTGGGGGACTATGGCCACACCTTC. Residues: CASSLGDYGHTF.

In nucleotides, the CDR3 is TGCAGCGTTGGGGGGACGGGGGGTTTCTCTGGAAACACCATATATTTT. It translates to CSVGGTGGFSGNTIYF. The chain has TRBV29-1 and TRBJ1-3, with D perhaps TRBD1 (5 bases). V was cut by 4 bases and J by 0 bases, with 16 bases left in between. CDR3 length: 16 residues. Per germline, CDR1 SQVTM and CDR2 ANQGSEA.

This sequence joins TRBV6-1 and TRBJ1-2; possibly TRBD1 for D (6 bases). Trimming took off 4 bases at V and 3 bases at J, with 12 bases between the two ends. CDR3 size: 14 residues. CDR1 is MNHNS, CDR2 SASEGT, per germline. As DNA, the CDR3 is TGTGCCAGCAGTGGGCAACAGGGAGACTATGGCTACACCTTC. It specifies CASSGQQGDYGYTF.

The chain carries TRBV5-1 and TRBJ1-3, with 8 bases fitting TRBD1. The CDR3 spans 17 residues. With 1 base clipped from V and 2 bases from J, the junction kept 8 bases outside the gene matches. Germline V gives CDR1 SGHRS, CDR2 YFSETQ. This CDR3 is CASSLMEQGATGNTIYF. Written as DNA, the CDR3 is TGCGCCAGCAGCTTGATGGAGCAGGGGGCGACTGGAAACACCATATATTTT.

The gene calls are TRBV5-1 and TRBJ1-1, with D possibly being TRBD1 (5 bases). CDR1 and CDR2 (germline): SGHRS, YFSETQ. V lost 4 bases to trimming and J lost 6 bases, with 19 bases between them. CDR3 length: 15 amino acids. CDR3 nucleotide sequence: TGCGCCAGCAGCCAACGTACGGGGTCGGGGGCTGAAGCTTTCTTT. Protein product: CASSQRTGSGAEAFF. Together with reference TRBV5-1 and TRBJ1-1, the CDR3 gives the full variable domain: KAGVTQTPRYLIKTRGQQVTLSCSPISGHRSVSWYQQTPGQGLQFLFEYFSETQRNKGNFPGRFSGRQFSNSRSEMNVSTLELGDSALYLCASSQRTGSGAEAFFGQGTRLTVV.

The rearrangement links TRBV13 to TRBJ2-1, with 11 positions matching TRBD2. Germline V gene sequence: CDR1 PRHDT, CDR2 FYEKMQ (reference sequence). There are 14 residues in the CDR3. Trimming removed 2 bases from V and 14 bases from J; junction bases left unmatched: 8. The CDR3 is CASSLPSGGSLKFF. CDR3 in DNA: TGTGCCAGCAGCTTACCTAGCGGGGGGTCATTAAAGTTCTTC. The full variable domain, with the rest looked up from reference TRBV13 and TRBJ2-1, is AAGVIQSPRHLIKEKRETATLKCYPIPRHDTVYWYQQGPGQDPQFLISFYEKMQSDKGSIPDRFSAQQFSDYHSELNMSSLELGDSALYFCASSLPSGGSLKFFGPGTRLTVL.

The rearrangement links TRBV7-2 to TRBJ1-3; tentatively, D is TRBD1 (6 bases). The CDR3 is 15 amino acids. Germline CDR1 and CDR2: SGHTA and FQGNSA. With 1 base removed from V and 7 bases from J, the gap between germline ends came to 14 bases. The CDR3 DNA sequence: TGTGCCAGCAGCTTAGAACAGGGTGGAGGCAACACCATATATTTT. Its protein product is CASSLEQGGGNTIYF.

The chain uses TRBV5-6 and TRBJ1-4, with 8 bases fitting TRBD1. Germline CDR1 reads SGHDT; CDR2 reads YYEEEE. The CDR3 sequence is 14 residues long. The J segment lost 8 bases and the V segment lost 2 bases, leaving 5 bases of the junction unmatched. CDR3 protein: CASSFIGQGEKLFF. The CDR3 region has the DNA TGTGCCAGCAGCTTTATCGGACAGGGAGAAAAACTGTTTTTT.

J is TRBJ1-5 and V is TRBV25-1, with D hard to call. CDR3 length: 15 amino acids. In germline, CDR1 is MGHDK, CDR2 SYGVNS. V shed 4 bases and J shed 5 bases, with 15 bases lying between them. This CDR3 reads CASSAPGPGYQPQHF. DNA of the CDR3: TGTGCCAGCAGTGCCCCTGGTCCGGGGTATCAGCCCCAGCATTTT.

The rearrangement joins TRBV10-1 to TRBJ1-5; possibly TRBD1 for D (5 bases). V lost 0 bases and J 5 bases, leaving 11 bases between the germline ends. Germline loops: CDR1 WNHNN, CDR2 SYGVQD (reference sequence). The CDR3 extends over 15 amino acids. The CDR3 reads CASSESGGSDQPQHF. CDR3 DNA sequence: TGCGCCAGCAGTGAGTCCGGGGGGAGTGATCAGCCCCAGCATTTT.

Regarding this clone: A read error may account for a junction end that differs from germline. This chain uses TRBV19 with TRBJ2-3, with 15 bases identical to TRBD2. This CDR3 contains 16 residues. The germline V gene has CDR1 LNHDA and CDR2 SQIVND (reference sequence). CDR3 nucleotides: TGTGCCACTAGTGGAGGACTAGCGGGGGGGGTTGATACGCAGTATTTT. Protein: CATSGGLAGGVDTQYF.

Concerning this clone itself: The junction does not match germline at one end; this may be a read error. The chain couples TRBV14 to TRBJ2-1, with 8 positions matching TRBD2. In germline, CDR1 is SGHDN, CDR2 FVKESK. This CDR3 is 18 amino acids long. In nucleotides, the CDR3 is TGTGCCAGCAGCCAAGATTCGCCCACTAGCGGCTCCAACAATGAGCAGTTCTTC. Protein sequence: CASSQDSPTSGSNNEQFF. The full variable domain, rest sourced from reference TRBV14 and TRBJ2-1, is EAGVTQFPSHSVIEKGQTVTLRCDPISGHDNLYWYRRVMGKEIKFLLHFVKESKQDESGMPNNRFLAERTGGTYSTLKVQPAELEDSGVYFCASSQDSPTSGSNNEQFFGPGTRLTVL.

The V gene is TRBV7-9, the J gene TRBJ2-7; 8 nucleotides agree with TRBD1. This CDR3 is 16 amino acids long. J was trimmed by 3 bases and V by 4 bases; bases with no gene match: 11. Germline-derived CDR1 and CDR2 are SEHNR and FQNEAQ (reference sequence). The CDR3 spells CASSSGIGQGLYEQYF. CDR3 nucleotide sequence: TGTGCCAGCAGCTCGGGTATCGGACAGGGACTCTACGAGCAGTACTTC.

V usage is TRBV19 and J usage is TRBJ1-5; D is unresolved. The germline V and J ends were trimmed by 1 base and 4 bases, with 8 bases remaining between them. This CDR3 contains 14 residues. Germline CDR1 LNHDA, CDR2 SQIVND (reference sequence). This CDR3 reads CASSIGRVNQPQHF. CDR3 nucleotides: TGTGCCAGTAGTATAGGACGGGTAAATCAGCCCCAGCATTTT.

The chain joins TRBV6-1 to TRBJ2-3; 14 bases fit TRBD2. Per germline, CDR1 MNHNS and CDR2 SASEGT. The V gene end was trimmed by 0 bases and the J gene end by 6 bases; junction bases not matched to a gene: 11. The CDR3 runs to 19 residues. CDR3: CASSEARGGLAGVGDTQYF. DNA for the CDR3: TGTGCCAGCAGTGAAGCGCGGGGGGGACTAGCGGGAGTTGGGGATACGCAGTATTTT.

Only one count was recorded for this clone. The gene calls are TRBV4-1 and TRBJ1-5; 9 nucleotides line up with TRBD1. Germline V lookup: CDR1 MGHRA, CDR2 YSYEKL. The CDR3 has 17 residues. The V gene end was trimmed by 0 bases and the J gene end by 6 bases; junction bases not matched to a gene: 9. The chain's CDR3 is CASSQEGPGQGFQPQHF. CDR3 nucleotide sequence: TGCGCCAGCAGCCAAGAAGGTCCGGGACAGGGATTTCAGCCCCAGCATTTT.

This clone was picked up one time. V usage is TRBV5-1 and J usage is TRBJ1-2, with 7 positions matching TRBD1. V was pared by 3 bases and J by 1 base, with 6 bases of the junction left unmatched. CDR1 is SGHRS and CDR2 is YFSETQ in the germline V gene. There are 15 residues in the CDR3. DNA for the CDR3: TGCGCCAGCAGCTCCCGGGACAGTTATAACTATGGCTACACCTTC. It yields the protein CASSSRDSYNYGYTF. The full variable domain, completed using reference TRBV5-1 and TRBJ1-2, is KAGVTQTPRYLIKTRGQQVTLSCSPISGHRSVSWYQQTPGQGLQFLFEYFSETQRNKGNFPGRFSGRQFSNSRSEMNVSTLELGDSALYLCASSSRDSYNYGYTFGSGTRLTVV.

The chain joins TRBV7-9 to TRBJ1-5; no clear D. CDR3 length: 13 residues. Germline values: CDR1 SEHNR, CDR2 FQNEAQ (reference sequence). V was trimmed by 5 bases and J by 2 bases, leaving 7 bases between them. The CDR3 coding sequence is TGTGCCAGCAGCGTAACAGGCAATCAGCCCCAGCATTTT. It yields the protein CASSVTGNQPQHF.

CDR3 amino acids: CASKTGISGNTIYF. The CDR3 DNA reads as TGTGCCAGTAAGACAGGGATCTCTGGAAACACCATATATTTT. The rearrangement joins TRBV27 to TRBJ1-3; 7 positions match TRBD1. CDR1 is MNHEY and CDR2 is SMNVEV in the germline V gene (reference sequence). V gave up 9 bases and J gave up 0 bases; unmatched junction bases: 5. This CDR3 comprises 14 residues.

This chain uses TRBV5-8 with TRBJ1-4, with D perhaps TRBD1 (5 bases). V lost 3 bases, J lost 5 bases, and 11 bases lay in between. The CDR3 contains 14 residues. CDR1 and CDR2 from the germline V gene are SGHTS and YDEGEE. CDR3 in DNA: TGTGCCAGCAGCTCGGGGGTGTGGAATGAAAAACTGTTTTTT. Translated: CASSSGVWNEKLFF.

The rearrangement joins TRBV10-2 to TRBJ1-2; 8 bases are shared with TRBD1. Per the germline V gene, CDR1 is WSHSY and CDR2 is SAAADI. V was pared by 6 bases and J by 8 bases, with 11 bases of the junction left unmatched. The CDR3 contains 14 residues. CDR3 DNA sequence: TGCGCCAGCAGCCCGGGACAGGACGCGAGAGGCTACACCTTC. It yields the protein CASSPGQDARGYTF.

The chain links TRBV15 to TRBJ1-2; D is perhaps TRBD1 (5 bases). The CDR3 length is 14 residues. The V gene's germline CDR1 is LNHNV and CDR2 YYDKDF (reference sequence). Trimming removed 1 base from V and 8 bases from J, with 14 bases in between. In nucleotides, the CDR3 is TGTGCCACCAGCAGAGCCCAGGGTCTAGGCGGCTACACCTTC. Its protein is CATSRAQGLGGYTF.

The chain combines TRBV27 with TRBJ1-1; D is possibly TRBD1 (6 bases). The CDR3 is 14 residues long. Germline lookup yields CDR1 MNHEY and CDR2 SMNVEV (reference sequence). Trimming removed 2 bases at V and 4 bases at J, with 11 bases between. The CDR3 loop reads CASSLEGGGTEAFF. DNA of the CDR3: TGTGCCAGCAGTTTAGAGGGGGGGGGCACTGAAGCTTTCTTT.